This TCR beta chain was identified in a study of T cell responses to AZD1222 COVID-19 vaccine. Study-level information: Second-dose schedules of about 4 or about 12 weeks were combined.

Some clones are missing from TCRdb's copy, which holds only in-frame ones; the method was immunoSEQ multiplex PCR. The sample lists tens of thousands of clones, 78% occurring once. This clone has only a few counts. Its specificity is unknown. The study's findings and limits: With two AZD1222 doses given, Spike-specific TCR breadth and depth both rose.

Looked up from germline, CDR1 is SEHNR and CDR2 is FQNEAQ (reference sequence). V lost 1 base and J lost 7; bases outside the gene matches: 15. The length of the CDR3 is 19 residues. The TCR comes from an adult in good health. The rearrangement joins TRBV7-9 to TRBJ2-1; 11 bases match TRBD2. This specimen was peripheral blood, taken on day 0 of AZD1222 vaccination. The CDR3 nucleotides are TGTGCCAGCAGCTTAGTCACTAGCGGGAGCGCCACCAATAGGAATGAGCAGTTCTTC. Translating it yields CASSLVTSGSATNRNEQFF.